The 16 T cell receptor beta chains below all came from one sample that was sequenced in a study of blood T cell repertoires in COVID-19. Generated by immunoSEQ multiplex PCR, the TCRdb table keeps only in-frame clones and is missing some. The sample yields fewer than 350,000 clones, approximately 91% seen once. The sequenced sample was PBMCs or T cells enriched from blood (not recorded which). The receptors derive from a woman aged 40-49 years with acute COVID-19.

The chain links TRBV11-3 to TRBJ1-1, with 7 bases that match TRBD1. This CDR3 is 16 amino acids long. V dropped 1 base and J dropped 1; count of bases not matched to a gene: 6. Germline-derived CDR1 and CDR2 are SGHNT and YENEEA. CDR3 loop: CASSLGTGQKNTEAFF. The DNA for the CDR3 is TGTGCCAGCAGCTTAGGAACGGGACAGAAGAACACTGAAGCTTTCTTT.

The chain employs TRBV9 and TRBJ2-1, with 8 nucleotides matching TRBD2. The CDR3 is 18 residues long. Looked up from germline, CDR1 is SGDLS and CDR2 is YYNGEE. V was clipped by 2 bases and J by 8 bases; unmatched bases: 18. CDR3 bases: TGTGCCAGCAGCGTGGCTAGCGGGCCGAGCCTTCGTCTAGATGAGCAGTTCTTC. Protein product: CASSVASGPSLRLDEQFF.

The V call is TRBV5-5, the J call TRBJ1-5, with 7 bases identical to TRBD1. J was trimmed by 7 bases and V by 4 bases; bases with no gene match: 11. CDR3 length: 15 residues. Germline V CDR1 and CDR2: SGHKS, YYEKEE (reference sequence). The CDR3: CASSPKGGDRQPQHF. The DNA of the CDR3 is TGTGCCAGCAGCCCCAAAGGGGGCGATAGGCAGCCCCAGCATTTT.

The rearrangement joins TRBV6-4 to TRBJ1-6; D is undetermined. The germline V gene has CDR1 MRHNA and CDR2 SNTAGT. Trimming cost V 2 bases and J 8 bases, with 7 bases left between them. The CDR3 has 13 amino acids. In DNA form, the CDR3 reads TGTGCCAGCAGTGACGATGAGTATTCACCCCTCCACTTT. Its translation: CASSDDEYSPLHF.

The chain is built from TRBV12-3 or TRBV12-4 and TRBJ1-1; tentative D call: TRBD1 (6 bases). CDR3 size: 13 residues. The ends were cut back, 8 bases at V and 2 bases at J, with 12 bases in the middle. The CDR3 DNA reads TGTGCCAGCGACACAGGGCACAACACTGAAGCTTTCTTT. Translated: CASDTGHNTEAFF.

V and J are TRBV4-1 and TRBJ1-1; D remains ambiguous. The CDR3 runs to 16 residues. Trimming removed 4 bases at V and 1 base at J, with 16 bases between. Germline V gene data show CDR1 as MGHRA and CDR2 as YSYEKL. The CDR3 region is CASSPTHRSGNTEAFF. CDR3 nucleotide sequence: TGCGCCAGCAGCCCCACCCATCGCAGTGGGAACACTGAAGCTTTCTTT.

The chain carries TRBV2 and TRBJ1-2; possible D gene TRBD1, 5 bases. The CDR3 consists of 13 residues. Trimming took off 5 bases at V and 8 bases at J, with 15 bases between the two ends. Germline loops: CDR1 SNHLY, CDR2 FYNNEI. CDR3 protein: CASSYQGSDGYTF. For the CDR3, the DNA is TGTGCCAGCAGTTACCAGGGTTCGGACGGCTACACCTTC.

CDR3 sequence reads: CASSQRTENTEAFF. The DNA of the CDR3 is TGTGCCAGCAGCCAGCGGACTGAAAACACTGAAGCTTTCTTT. J is TRBJ1-1 and V is TRBV11-2; D uncertain. Per the germline V gene, CDR1 is SGHAT and CDR2 is FQNNGV. The CDR3 covers 14 residues. V gave up 5 bases and J gave up 2 bases, with 12 bases separating them.

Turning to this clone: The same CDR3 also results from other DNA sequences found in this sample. The CDR3: CASSRGNTEAFF. As DNA, the CDR3 is TGTGCCAGCAGCAGGGGGAACACTGAAGCTTTCTTT. This rearrangement joins TRBV28 to TRBJ1-1, with a weak D call TRBD1 (6 bases). V was shortened by 6 bases and J by 1 base, with 6 bases between the two germline ends. CDR1 is MDHEN, CDR2 SYDVKM, per germline. The CDR3 has 12 residues.

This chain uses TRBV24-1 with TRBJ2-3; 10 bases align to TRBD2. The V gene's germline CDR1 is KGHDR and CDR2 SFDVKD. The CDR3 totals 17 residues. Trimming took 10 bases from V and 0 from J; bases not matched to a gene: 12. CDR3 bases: TGTGCCACGAGAGGAGCTAGCGGGAGCCCTAGCACAGATACGCAGTATTTT. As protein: CATRGASGSPSTDTQYF.

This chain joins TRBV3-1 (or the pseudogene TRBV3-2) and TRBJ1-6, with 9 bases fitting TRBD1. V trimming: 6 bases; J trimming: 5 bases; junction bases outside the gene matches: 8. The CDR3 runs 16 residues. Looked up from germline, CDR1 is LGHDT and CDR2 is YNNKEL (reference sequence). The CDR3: CASSPGQGRNNSPLHF. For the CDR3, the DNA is TGTGCCAGCAGTCCAGGACAGGGGAGGAATAATTCACCCCTCCACTTT.

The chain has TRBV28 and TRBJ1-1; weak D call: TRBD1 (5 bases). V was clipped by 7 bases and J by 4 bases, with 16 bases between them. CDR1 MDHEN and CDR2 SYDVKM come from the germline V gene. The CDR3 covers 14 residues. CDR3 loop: CASTQTGGFTEAFF. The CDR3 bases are TGTGCCAGCACCCAAACGGGGGGATTCACTGAAGCTTTCTTT. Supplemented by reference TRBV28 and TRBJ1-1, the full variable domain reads DVKVTQSSRYLVKRTGEKVFLECVQDMDHENMFWYRQDPGLGLRLIYFSYDVKMKEKGDIPEGYSVSREKKERFSLILESASTNQTSMYLCASTQTGGFTEAFFGQGTRLTVV.

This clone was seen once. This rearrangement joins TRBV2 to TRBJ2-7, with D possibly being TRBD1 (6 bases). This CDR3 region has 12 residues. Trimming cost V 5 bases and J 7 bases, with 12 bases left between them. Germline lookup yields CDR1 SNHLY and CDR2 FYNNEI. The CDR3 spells CASSPQGSEQYF. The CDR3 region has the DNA TGTGCCAGCAGTCCGCAGGGGAGTGAGCAGTACTTC.

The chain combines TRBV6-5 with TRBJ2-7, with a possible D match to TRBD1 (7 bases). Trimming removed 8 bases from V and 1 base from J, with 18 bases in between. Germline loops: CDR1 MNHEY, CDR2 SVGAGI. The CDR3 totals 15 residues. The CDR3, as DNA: TGTGCCAGCCGGGGGCCCAGGGGGGCTTCCTACGAGCAGTACTTC. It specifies CASRGPRGASYEQYF.

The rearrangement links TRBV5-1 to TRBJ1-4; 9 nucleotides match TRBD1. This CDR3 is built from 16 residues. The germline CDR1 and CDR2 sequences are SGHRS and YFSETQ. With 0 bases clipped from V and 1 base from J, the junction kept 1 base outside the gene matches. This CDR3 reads CASSLEGQGTNEKLFF. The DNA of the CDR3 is TGCGCCAGCAGCTTGGAGGGACAGGGAACTAATGAAAAACTGTTTTTT.

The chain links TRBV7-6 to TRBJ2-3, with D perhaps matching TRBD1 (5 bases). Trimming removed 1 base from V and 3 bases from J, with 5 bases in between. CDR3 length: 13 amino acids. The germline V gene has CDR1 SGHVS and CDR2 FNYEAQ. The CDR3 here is CASSLDRTDTQYF. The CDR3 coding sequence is TGTGCCAGCAGCTTAGACAGGACAGATACGCAGTATTTT.